The entry below gives a single T cell receptor (beta chain) sequence along with its context. TCRdb's copy holds only in-frame clones and misses some; the assay was immunoSEQ multiplex PCR. Here the sample spans under 70,000 clones, roughly 88% being singletons. This record belongs to a study of T cell changes during pregnancy in multiple sclerosis. The CDR3 length is 16 residues. V was shortened by 5 bases and J by 2 bases, with 19 bases between the two germline ends. Germline V gene data show CDR1 as SGHVS and CDR2 as FQNEAQ. This receptor was obtained from a female donor in good health, enrolled as a control in a pregnancy study. The rearrangement joins TRBV7-8 to TRBJ2-7; possibly TRBD1 for D (6 bases). Sequencing was performed on peripheral blood, taken in the third trimester of pregnancy. The CDR3 is CASSPSTGWGPYEQYF. The CDR3 nucleotides are TGTGCCAGCAGCCCATCCACGGGATGGGGGCCCTACGAGCAGTACTTC.